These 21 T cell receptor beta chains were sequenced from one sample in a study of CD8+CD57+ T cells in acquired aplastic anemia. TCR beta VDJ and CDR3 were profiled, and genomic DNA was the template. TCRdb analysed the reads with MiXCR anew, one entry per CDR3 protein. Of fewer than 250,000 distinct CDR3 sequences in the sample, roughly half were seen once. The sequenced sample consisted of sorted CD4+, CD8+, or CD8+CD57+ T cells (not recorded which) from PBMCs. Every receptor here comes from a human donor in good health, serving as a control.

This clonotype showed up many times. This CDR3 is CASSLVLAGGTGELFF. The CDR3 DNA is TGCGCCAGCAGCTTGGTCCTAGCGGGGGGGACCGGGGAGCTGTTTTTT. The chain is built from TRBV5-1 and TRBJ2-2; 12 positions match TRBD2. CDR3 size: 16 residues. The V gene's germline CDR1 is SGHRS and CDR2 YFSETQ. The V segment lost 0 bases and the J segment 5 bases; nucleotides outside the gene matches: 2.

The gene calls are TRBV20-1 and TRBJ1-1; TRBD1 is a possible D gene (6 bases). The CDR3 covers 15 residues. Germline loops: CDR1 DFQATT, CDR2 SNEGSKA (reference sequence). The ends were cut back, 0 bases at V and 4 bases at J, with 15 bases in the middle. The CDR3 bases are TGCAGTGCTAGAGAGGGGGGGCGAGGCGGCACTGAAGCTTTCTTT. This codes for CSAREGGRGGTEAFF.

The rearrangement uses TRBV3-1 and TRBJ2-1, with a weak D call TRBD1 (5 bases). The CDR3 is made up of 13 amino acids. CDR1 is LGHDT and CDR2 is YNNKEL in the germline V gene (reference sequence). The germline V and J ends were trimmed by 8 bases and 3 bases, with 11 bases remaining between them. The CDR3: CASGLTVYNEQFF. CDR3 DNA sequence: TGTGCCAGCGGATTGACAGTCTACAATGAGCAGTTCTTC.

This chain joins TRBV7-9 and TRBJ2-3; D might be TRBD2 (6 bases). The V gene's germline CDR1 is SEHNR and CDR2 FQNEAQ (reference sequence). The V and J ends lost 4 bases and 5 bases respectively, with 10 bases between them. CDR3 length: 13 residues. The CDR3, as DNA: TGTGCCAGCAGCTCACGAGCGGGAGATACGCAGTATTTT. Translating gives CASSSRAGDTQYF.

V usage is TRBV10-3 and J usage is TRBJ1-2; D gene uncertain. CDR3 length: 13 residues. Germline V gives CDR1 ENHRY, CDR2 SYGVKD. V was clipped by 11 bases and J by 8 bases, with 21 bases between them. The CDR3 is CAASETAVFGYTF. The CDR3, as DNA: TGTGCCGCAAGCGAGACGGCTGTGTTCGGCTACACCTTC.

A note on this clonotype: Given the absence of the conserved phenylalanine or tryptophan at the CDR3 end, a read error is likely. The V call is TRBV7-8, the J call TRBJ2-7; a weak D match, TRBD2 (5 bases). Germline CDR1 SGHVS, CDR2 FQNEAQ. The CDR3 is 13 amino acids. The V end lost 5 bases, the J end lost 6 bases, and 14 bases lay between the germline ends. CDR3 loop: CASSLGWEPEQYS. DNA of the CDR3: TGTGCCAGCAGCCTAGGTTGGGAGCCCGAGCAGTACTCC.

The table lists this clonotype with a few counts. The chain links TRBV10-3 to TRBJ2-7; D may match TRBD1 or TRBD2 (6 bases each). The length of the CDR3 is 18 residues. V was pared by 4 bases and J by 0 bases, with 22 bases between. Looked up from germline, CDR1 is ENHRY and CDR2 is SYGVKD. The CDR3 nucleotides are TGTGCCATCAGTGCCAACGGGGGTAAGGCAGGGGACTCCTACGAGCAGTACTTC. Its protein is CAISANGGKAGDSYEQYF.

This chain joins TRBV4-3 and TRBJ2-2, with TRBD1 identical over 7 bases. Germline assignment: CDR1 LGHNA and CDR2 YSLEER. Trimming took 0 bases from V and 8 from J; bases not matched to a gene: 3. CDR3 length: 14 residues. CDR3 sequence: CASSQDYRGGELFF. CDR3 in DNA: TGCGCCAGCAGCCAAGACTACAGGGGAGGGGAGCTGTTTTTT.

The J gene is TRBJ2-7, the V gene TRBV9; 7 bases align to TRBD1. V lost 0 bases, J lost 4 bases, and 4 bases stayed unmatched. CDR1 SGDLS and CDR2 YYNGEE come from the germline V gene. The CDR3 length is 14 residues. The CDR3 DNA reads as TGTGCCAGCAGCGTAGAGACAGGGCAGTACGAGCAGTACTTC. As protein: CASSVETGQYEQYF.

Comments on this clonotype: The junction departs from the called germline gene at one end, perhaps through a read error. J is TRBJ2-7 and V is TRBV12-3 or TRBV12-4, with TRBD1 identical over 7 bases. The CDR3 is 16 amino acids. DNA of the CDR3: TGTGCCAGCAGCCGCGATGACGTACAGGGGAATTACGAGCAGCACTTC. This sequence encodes CASSRDDVQGNYEQHF.

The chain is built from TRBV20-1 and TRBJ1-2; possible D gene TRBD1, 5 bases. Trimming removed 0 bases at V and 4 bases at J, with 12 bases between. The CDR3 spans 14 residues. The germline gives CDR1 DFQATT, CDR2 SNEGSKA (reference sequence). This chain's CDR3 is CSARDDGAFYGYTF. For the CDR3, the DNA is TGCAGTGCTAGAGACGACGGGGCCTTCTATGGCTACACCTTC.

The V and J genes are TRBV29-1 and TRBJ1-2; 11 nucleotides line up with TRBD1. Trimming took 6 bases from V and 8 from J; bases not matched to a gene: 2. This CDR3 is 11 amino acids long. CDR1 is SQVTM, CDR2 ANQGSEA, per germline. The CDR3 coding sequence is TGCAGCGTCGGGACAGGGGGAGGCTACACCTTC. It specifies CSVGTGGGYTF.

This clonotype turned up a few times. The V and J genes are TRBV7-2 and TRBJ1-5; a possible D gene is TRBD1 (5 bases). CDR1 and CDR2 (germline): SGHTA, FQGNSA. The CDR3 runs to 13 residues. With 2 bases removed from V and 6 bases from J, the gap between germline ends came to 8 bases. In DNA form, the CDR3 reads TGTGCCAGCAGCTTACAGGGAACTCAGCCCCAGCATTTT. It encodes CASSLQGTQPQHF.

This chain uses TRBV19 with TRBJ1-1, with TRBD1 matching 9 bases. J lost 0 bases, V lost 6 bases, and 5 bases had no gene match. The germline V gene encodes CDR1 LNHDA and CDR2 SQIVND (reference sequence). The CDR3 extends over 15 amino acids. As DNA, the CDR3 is TGTGCCAGTAGGCACAGGGGGCCGGTGAACACTGAAGCTTTCTTT. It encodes CASRHRGPVNTEAFF.

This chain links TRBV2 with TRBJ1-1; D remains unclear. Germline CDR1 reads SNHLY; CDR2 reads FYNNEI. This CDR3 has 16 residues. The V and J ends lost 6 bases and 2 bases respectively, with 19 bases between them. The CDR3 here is CASRPGLTSGNTEAFF. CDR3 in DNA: TGTGCCAGCAGACCCGGACTGACCTCTGGAAACACTGAAGCTTTCTTT.

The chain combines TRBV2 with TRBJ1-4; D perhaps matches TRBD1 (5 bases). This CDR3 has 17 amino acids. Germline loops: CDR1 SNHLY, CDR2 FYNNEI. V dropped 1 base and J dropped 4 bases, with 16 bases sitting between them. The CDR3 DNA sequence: TGTGCCAGCAGTGAAGGATTTAGCGGGGGGGGTAATGAAAAACTGTTTTTT. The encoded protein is CASSEGFSGGGNEKLFF.

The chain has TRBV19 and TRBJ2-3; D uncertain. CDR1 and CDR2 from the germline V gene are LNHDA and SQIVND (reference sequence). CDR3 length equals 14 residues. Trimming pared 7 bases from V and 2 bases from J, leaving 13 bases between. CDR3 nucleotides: TGTGCCAGTACCGATGGTCACCTCACAGATACGCAGTATTTT. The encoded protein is CASTDGHLTDTQYF.

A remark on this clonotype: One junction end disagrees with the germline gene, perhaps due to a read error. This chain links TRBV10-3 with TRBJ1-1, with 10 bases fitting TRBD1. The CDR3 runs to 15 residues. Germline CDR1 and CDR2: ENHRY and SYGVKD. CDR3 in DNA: TGTGCCAGCAGTTCTAGACAGGGGGCTTACACTGAAGCTTTCTTT. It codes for CASSSRQGAYTEAFF.

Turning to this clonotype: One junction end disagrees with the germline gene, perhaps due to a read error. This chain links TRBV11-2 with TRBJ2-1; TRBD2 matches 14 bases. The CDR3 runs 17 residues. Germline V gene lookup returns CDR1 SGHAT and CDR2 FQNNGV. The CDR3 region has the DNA TGCGCCAGCAGCCAACGACTAGCGGGGGGGCACATGAATGAGCAGTTCTTC. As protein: CASSQRLAGGHMNEQFF. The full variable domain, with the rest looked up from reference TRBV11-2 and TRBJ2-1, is EAGVAQSPRYKIIEKRQSVAFWCNPISGHATLYWYQQILGQGPKLLIQFQNNGVVDDSQLPKDRFSAERLKGVDSTLKIQPAKLEDSAVYLCASSQRLAGGHMNEQFFGPGTRLTVL.

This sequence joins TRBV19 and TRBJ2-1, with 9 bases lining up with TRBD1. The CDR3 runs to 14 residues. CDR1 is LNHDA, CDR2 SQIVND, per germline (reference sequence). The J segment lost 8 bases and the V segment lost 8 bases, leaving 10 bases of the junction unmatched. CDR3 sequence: CASRGQGLHDEQFF. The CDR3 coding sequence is TGTGCCAGTCGGGGACAGGGCCTCCATGATGAGCAGTTCTTC.

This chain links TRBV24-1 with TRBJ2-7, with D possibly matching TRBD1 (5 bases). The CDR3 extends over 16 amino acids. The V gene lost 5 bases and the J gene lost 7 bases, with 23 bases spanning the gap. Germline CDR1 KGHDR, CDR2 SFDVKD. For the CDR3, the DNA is TGTGCCACCAGTGCCGCAGACAGCGCCTCCTACTATGAGCAGTACTTC. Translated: CATSAADSASYYEQYF.